This T cell receptor (beta chain) was obtained from a study of T-cell memory formation after mild COVID-19. Study findings and constraints: Confirmation of SARS-CoV-2 specificity was lacking for second-wave clones peaking day 37. Mainly CM and EM harbored the contracting CD4+ clones; mainly EMRA harbored the CD8+ ones. Later expanders leaned CD4+, whereas clones that contracted between day 15 and 85 were balanced CD4/CD8.

Libraries for TCRalpha and TCRbeta carried sample barcodes and unique molecular identifiers via 5'RACE. A single record per CDR3 protein comes from TCRdb applying MiXCR to the 5' RACE reads. Of roughly 620,000 distinct CDR3 sequences in the sample, around 17% are singletons; the top ten hold around 12%. CDR1 and CDR2 (germline): SGHDN, FVKESK. V lost 4 bases, J lost 7 bases, and 16 bases lay in between. This CDR3 has 14 amino acids. This clonotype was observed a few times. Its antigen is not identified. The sample taken for sequencing was PBMCs or a T cell subset sorted from them (not recorded which). The chain couples TRBV14 to TRBJ2-5; a weak D match, TRBD1 (5 bases). The TCR originated in an adult woman who had mild COVID-19 (a few samples of this study predate the infection). Cell type and time point are not known. Written as DNA, the CDR3 is TGTGCCAGCAGCCCAGGGCCCCCCCGTGGGACCCAGTACTTC. Encoded protein: CASSPGPPRGTQYF. The full variable domain, completed using reference TRBV14 and TRBJ2-5, is EAGVTQFPSHSVIEKGQTVTLRCDPISGHDNLYWYRRVMGKEIKFLLHFVKESKQDESGMPNNRFLAERTGGTYSTLKVQPAELEDSGVYFCASSPGPPRGTQYFGPGTRLLVL.